Sequencing of this TCR beta chain was carried out in a study of cytomegalovirus exposure and HLA in healthy donors. The study, taken as a whole, reports: The analysis excluded some indistinguishable V segments, including TRBV6-2 and TRBV6-3. Most of the CMV-associated TCR beta chains (in a later analysis) appeared to be HLA-restricted.

With 60 Vbeta and 13 Jbeta primers, the PCR was carried out. Profiling relied on immunoSEQ multiplex PCR, and the TCRdb table lists in-frame clones only, not all of them. The profile shows some 180,000 clones, 70% to 80% of them singletons. The germline CDR1 and CDR2 sequences are LGHNT and FRNRAP. This CDR3 spans 13 amino acids. V trimming: 9 bases; J trimming: 3 bases; junction bases outside the gene matches: 4. Worth noting for this clone: What it binds is unknown.

The receptor was isolated from a man between 18 and 35 years old in good health and CMV-seronegative. V usage is TRBV12-5 and J usage is TRBJ1-5; 8 bases are shared with TRBD1. Sequenced material: PBMCs. The DNA of the CDR3 is TGTGCTAGCAGACAGGGGACCAATCAGCCCCAGCATTTT. Its protein product is CASRQGTNQPQHF.